This TCR beta chain was retrieved from a study of vaccination and CD4 T cells after COVID-19. For the study at large: The stimulus for the cells was overlapping spike peptides derived from SARS-CoV-2, HCoV-NL63, HCoV-OC43 and HCoV-229E. Study-level findings and limits: Post-vaccination, and not before, a median roughly 86% of reactive clones appeared in convalescent patients. Spike mono-reactivity was evident in 304 of the 307 vaccine-specific clones derived from convalescent patients.

Sequence data for DNA of cultured CD4+ T cells were generated by the Oncomine TCR Beta short-read assay. TCRdb ran MiXCR on the PCR reads and lists one entry per CDR3 protein. The sample includes 15,000 to 25,000 distinct CDR3 sequences, roughly 50% seen only once; the top ten take 8% to 9.5%. The CDR3 has 14 residues. The V gene's germline CDR1 is MNHEY and CDR2 SVGEGT. With 7 bases removed from V and 2 bases from J, the gap between germline ends came to 14 bases. With respect to this clonotype: The antigen is not known.

Treatment: approximately 10-day PBMC culture with coronavirus spike peptide pools or control peptides (ViraFEST assay). ViraFEST sequenced TCRs after peptide-pool expansion of antigen-specific T cells. The sample taken for sequencing was CD4+ T cells from blood, cultured in vitro. The TCR comes from a human donor who had recovered from COVID-19. The chain carries TRBV6-2 or TRBV6-3 and TRBJ1-2; D may be TRBD1 (5 bases). CDR3: CASNPSRDNYGYTF. The CDR3 DNA follows: TGTGCCAGCAACCCCTCCCGGGACAACTATGGCTACACCTTC.